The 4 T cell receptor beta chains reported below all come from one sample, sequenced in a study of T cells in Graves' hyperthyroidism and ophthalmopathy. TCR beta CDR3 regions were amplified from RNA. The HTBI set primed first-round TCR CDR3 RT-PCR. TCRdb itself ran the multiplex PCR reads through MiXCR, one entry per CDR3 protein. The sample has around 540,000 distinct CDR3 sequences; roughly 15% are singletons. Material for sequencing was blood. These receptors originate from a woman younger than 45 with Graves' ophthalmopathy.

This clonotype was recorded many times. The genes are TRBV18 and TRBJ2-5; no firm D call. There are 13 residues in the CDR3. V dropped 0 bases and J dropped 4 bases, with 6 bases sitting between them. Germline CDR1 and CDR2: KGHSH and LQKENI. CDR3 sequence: CASSPPPGETQYF. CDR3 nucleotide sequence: TGTGCCAGCTCACCACCGCCGGGAGAGACCCAGTACTTC.

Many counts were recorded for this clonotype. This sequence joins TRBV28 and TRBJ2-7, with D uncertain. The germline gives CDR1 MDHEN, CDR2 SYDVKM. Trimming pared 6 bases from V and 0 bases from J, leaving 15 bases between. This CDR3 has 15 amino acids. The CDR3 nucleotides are TGTGCCAGCAGATTTGCGGCTAGAGACTCCTACGAGCAGTACTTC. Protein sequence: CASRFAARDSYEQYF.

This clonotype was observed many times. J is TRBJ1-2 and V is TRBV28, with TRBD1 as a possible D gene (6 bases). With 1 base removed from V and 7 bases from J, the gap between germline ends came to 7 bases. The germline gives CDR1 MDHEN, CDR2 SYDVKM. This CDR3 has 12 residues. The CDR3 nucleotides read TGTGCCAGCAGTTTATCAGGGGTTGGCTACACCTTC. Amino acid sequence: CASSLSGVGYTF.

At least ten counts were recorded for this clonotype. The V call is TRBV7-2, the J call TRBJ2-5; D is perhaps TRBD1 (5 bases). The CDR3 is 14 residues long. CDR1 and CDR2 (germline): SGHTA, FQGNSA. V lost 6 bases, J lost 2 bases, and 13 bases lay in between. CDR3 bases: TGTGCCAGCAGTATTCCAGGGCGGCAAGAGACCCAGTACTTC. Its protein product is CASSIPGRQETQYF.